The clone carrying this T cell receptor beta chain was counted a few times. Data came from immunoSEQ multiplex PCR; TCRdb stores just in-frame clones and leaves some out. The table shows more than 400,000 clones, with 90% occurring only once. The data originate from a study of blood T cell repertoires in COVID-19. The CDR3 spans 13 residues. V lost 2 bases, J lost 4 bases, and 9 bases lay in between. Germline CDR1 is MDHEN and CDR2 is SYDVKM. Participant-given clinical history determined each cohort assignment. The sample was PBMCs or T cells enriched from blood (not recorded which). This sequence was found in a man aged 18 to 30 who had recovered from COVID-19. The chain is built from TRBV28 and TRBJ2-7, with a tentative D call TRBD1 (6 bases). The CDR3 region is CASSLGTPYEQYF. The CDR3 coding sequence is TGTGCCAGCAGTTTAGGGACACCTTACGAGCAGTACTTC.